This T cell receptor beta chain comes out of a study of cytomegalovirus exposure and HLA in healthy donors. Overall study context: Falling in the Caucasian-associated ancestry cluster were 80% to 85% of a few hundred genotyped donors.

PCR used 60 Vbeta primers and 13 Jbeta primers. Here immunoSEQ multiplex PCR was the method, and the copy in TCRdb shows in-frame clones only, minus some. The repertoire table contains approximately 120,000 clones. The germline gives CDR1 SQVTM, CDR2 ANQGSEA. V was trimmed by 3 bases and J by 5 bases, leaving 13 bases between them. This CDR3 has 13 amino acids. The rearrangement uses TRBV29-1 and TRBJ1-2; no reliable D call. Sequenced material: PBMCs. This clonotype was sampled from a man in his forties in good health and CMV-seronegative. The CDR3 DNA follows: TGCAGCGTTGATTGGTACGCGGGGTATGGCTACACCTTC. Translating it yields CSVDWYAGYGYTF.